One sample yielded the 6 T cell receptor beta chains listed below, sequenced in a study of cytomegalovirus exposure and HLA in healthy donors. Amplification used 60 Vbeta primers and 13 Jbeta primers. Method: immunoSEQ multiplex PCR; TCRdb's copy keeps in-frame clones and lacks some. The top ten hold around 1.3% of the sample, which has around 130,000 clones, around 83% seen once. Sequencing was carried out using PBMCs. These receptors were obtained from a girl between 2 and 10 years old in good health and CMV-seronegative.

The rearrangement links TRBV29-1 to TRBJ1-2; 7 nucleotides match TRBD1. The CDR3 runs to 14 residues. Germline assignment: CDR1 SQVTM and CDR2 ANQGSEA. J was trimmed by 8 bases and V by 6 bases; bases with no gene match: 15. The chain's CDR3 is CSVGKGQGGYGYTF. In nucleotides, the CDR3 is TGCAGCGTAGGGAAGGGACAAGGGGGCTACGGCTACACCTTC.

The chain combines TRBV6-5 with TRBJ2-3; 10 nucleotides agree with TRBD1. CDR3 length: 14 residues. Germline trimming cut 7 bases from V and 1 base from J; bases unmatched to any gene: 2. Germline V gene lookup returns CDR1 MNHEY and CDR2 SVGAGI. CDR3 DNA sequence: TGTGCCAGCACGGGGACAGGGGGCACAGATACGCAGTATTTT. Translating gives CASTGTGGTDTQYF.

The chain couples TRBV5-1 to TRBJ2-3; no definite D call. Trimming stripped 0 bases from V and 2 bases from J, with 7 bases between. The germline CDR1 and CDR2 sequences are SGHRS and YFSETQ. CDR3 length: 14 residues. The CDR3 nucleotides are TGCGCCAGCAGCTTGGGGCTAGACACAGATACGCAGTATTTT. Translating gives CASSLGLDTDTQYF.

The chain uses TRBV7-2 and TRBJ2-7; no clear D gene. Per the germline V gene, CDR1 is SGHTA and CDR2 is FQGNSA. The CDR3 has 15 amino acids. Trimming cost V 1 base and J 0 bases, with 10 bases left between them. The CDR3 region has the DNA TGTGCCAGCAGCTTAGACGGTAAAAGCTCCTACGAGCAGTACTTC. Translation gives CASSLDGKSSYEQYF.

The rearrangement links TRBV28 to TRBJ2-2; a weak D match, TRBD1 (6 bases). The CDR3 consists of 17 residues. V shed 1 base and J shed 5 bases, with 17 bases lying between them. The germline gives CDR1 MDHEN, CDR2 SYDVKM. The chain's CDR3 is CASSLYGAGDKTGELFF. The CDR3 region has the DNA TGTGCCAGCAGTTTATATGGCGCAGGGGATAAAACCGGGGAGCTGTTTTTT.

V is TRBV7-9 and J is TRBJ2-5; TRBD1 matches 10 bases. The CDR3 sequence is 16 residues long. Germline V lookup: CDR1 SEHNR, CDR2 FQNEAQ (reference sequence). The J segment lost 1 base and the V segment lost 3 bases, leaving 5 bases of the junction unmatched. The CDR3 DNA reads TGTGCCAGCAGCTTCATAAGGACAGGGGGCCAAGAGACCCAGTACTTC. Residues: CASSFIRTGGQETQYF.